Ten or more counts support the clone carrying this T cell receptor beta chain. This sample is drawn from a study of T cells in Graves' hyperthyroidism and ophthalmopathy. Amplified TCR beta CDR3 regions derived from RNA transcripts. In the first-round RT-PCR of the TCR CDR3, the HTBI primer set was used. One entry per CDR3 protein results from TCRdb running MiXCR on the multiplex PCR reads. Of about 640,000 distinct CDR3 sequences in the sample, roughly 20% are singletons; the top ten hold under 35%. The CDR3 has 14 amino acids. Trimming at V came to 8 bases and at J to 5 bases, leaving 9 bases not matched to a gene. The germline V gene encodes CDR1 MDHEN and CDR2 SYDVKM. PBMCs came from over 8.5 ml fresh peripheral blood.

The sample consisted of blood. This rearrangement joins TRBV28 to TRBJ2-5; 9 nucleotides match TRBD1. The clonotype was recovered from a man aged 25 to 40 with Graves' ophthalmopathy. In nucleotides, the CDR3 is TGTGCCAGCCTAACAGGGGGCTTCGGGGAGACCCAGTACTTC. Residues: CASLTGGFGETQYF.